The entry that follows covers one TCR beta chain sequence. Mixed chimerism was transient after nonmyeloablative marrow transplants from related graft donors. The data originate from a study of Tregs in tolerant kidney transplant recipients. V lost 4 bases, J lost 0 bases, and 6 bases stayed unmatched. The length of the CDR3 is 15 residues. CDR1 and CDR2 (germline): SGHTA, FQGNSA. TCRdb's table, derived via immunoSEQ multiplex PCR, lists solely in-frame clones and lacks some. The table records approximately 50,000 clones, 91% of them present only once. Sample: CD8+ T cells from blood (PBMCs), taken 24 months after the transplant. This sequence originates from a human patient who received a combined kidney and bone marrow transplant. The graft donor may have given rise to some T cells. J is TRBJ2-7 and V is TRBV7-2, with TRBD2 identical over 7 bases. The CDR3 reads CASSWLADFSYEQYF. In DNA, the CDR3 is TGTGCCAGCAGCTGGCTAGCGGATTTCTCCTACGAGCAGTACTTC.